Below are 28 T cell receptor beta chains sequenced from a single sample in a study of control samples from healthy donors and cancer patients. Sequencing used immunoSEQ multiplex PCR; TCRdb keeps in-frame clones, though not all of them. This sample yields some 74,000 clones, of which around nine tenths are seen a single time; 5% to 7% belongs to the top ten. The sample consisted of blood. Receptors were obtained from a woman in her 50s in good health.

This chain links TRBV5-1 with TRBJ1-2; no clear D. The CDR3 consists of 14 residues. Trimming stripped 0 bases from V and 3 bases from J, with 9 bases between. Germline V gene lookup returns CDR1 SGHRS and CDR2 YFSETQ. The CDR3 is CASSLGLGDYGYTF. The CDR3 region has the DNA TGCGCCAGCAGCTTGGGGCTTGGGGACTATGGCTACACCTTC.

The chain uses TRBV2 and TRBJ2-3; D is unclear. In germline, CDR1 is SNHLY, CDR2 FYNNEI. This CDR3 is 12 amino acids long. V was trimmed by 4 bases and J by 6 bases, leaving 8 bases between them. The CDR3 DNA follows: TGTGCCAGCAGTGTCGGCGCGGATACGCAGTATTTT. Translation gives CASSVGADTQYF.

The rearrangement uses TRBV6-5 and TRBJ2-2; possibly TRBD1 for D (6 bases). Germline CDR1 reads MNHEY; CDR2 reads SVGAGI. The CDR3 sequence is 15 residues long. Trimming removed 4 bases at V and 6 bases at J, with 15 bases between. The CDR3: CASSFAIQGPGELFF. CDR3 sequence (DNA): TGTGCCAGCAGTTTCGCAATACAGGGTCCCGGGGAGCTGTTTTTT.

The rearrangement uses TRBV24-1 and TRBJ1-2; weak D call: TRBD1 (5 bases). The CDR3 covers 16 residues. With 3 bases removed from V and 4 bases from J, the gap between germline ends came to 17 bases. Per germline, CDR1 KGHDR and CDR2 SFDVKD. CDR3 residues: CATSDTGTRRIYGYTF. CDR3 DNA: TGTGCCACCAGTGATACCGGGACCCGGAGGATCTATGGCTACACCTTC.

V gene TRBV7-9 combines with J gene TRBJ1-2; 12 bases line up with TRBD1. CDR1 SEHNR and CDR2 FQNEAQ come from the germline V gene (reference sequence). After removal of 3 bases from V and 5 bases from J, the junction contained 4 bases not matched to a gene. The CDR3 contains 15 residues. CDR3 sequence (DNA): TGTGCCAGCAGCTTGGGGACAGGGGGCTGGTATGGCTACACCTTC. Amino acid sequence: CASSLGTGGWYGYTF.

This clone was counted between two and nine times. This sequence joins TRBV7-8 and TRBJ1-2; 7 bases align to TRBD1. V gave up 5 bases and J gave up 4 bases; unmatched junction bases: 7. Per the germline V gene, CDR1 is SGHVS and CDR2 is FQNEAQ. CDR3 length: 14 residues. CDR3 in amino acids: CASSQDRVGYGYTF. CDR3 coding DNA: TGTGCCAGCAGCCAAGACAGGGTTGGCTATGGCTACACCTTC.

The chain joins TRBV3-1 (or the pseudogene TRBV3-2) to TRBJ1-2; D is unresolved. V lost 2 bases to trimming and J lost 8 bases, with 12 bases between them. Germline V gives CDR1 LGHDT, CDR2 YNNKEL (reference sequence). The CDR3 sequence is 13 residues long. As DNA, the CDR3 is TGTGCCAGCAGCCAATATAAGCTCAGCGGCTACACCTTC. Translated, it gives CASSQYKLSGYTF.

The CDR3 protein is CAWSKHLSQPQHF. DNA of the CDR3: TGTGCCTGGAGTAAACATTTGAGTCAGCCCCAGCATTTT. The chain uses TRBV30 and TRBJ1-5; D remains unclear. V was clipped by 2 bases and J by 6 bases, with 11 bases between them. The CDR3 loop spans 13 amino acids. Germline V gene data show CDR1 as GTSNPN and CDR2 as SVGIG (reference sequence).

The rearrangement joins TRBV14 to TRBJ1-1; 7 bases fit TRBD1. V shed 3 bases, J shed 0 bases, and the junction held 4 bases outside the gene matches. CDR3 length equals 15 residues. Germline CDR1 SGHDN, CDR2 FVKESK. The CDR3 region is CASSQHGTVNTEAFF. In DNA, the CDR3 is TGTGCCAGCAGCCAGCACGGGACAGTGAACACTGAAGCTTTCTTT.

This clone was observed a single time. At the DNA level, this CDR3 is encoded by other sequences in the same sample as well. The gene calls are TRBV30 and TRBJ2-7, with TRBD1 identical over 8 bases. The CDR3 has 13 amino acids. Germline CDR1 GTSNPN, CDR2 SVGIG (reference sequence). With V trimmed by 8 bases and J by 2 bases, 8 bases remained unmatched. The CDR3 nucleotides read TGTGCCGGCGCCAAGGACAGGGCCTACGAGCAGTACTTC. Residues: CAGAKDRAYEQYF.

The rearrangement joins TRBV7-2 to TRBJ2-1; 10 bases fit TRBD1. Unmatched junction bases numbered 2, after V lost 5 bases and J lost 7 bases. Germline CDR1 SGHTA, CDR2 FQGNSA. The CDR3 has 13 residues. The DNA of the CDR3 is TGTGCCAGCAGCCGGACAGGGGGTAATGAGCAGTTCTTC. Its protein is CASSRTGGNEQFF.

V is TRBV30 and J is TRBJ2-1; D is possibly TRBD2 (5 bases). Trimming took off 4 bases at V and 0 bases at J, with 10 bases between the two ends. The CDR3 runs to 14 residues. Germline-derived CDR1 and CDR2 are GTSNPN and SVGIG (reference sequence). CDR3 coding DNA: TGTGCCTGGATCCCGGGGAGCTCCTACAATGAGCAGTTCTTC. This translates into CAWIPGSSYNEQFF.

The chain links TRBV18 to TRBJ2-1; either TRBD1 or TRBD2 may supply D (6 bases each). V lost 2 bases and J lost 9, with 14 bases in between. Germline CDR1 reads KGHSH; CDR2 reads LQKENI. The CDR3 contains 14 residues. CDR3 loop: CASSPETGGGEQFF. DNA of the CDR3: TGTGCCAGCTCACCAGAGACAGGAGGGGGTGAGCAGTTCTTC.

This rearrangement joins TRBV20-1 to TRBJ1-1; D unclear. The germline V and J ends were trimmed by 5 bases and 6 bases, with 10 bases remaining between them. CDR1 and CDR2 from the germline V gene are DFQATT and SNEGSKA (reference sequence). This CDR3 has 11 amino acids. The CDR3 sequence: CSAGYFAEAFF. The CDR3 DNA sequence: TGCAGTGCTGGGTACTTCGCTGAAGCTTTCTTT.

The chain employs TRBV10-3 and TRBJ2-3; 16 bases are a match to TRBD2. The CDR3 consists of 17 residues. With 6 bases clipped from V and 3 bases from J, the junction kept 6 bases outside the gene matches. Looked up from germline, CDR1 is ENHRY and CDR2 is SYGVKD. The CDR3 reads CAIRGTSGGARTDTQYF. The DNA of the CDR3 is TGTGCCATCAGAGGGACTAGCGGGGGGGCACGGACAGATACGCAGTATTTT.

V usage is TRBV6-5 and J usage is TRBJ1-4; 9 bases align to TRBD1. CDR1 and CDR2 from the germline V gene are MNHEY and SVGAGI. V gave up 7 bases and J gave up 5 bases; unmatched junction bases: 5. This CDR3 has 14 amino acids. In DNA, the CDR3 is TGTGCCAGCACAGACGGGACAGGGAATGAAAAACTGTTTTTT. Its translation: CASTDGTGNEKLFF.

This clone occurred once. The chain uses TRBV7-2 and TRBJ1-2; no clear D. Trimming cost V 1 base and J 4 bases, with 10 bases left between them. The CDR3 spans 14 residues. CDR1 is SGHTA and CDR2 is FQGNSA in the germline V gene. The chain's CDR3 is CASSLGGSAYGYTF. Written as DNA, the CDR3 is TGTGCCAGCAGCTTAGGAGGGTCAGCCTATGGCTACACCTTC.

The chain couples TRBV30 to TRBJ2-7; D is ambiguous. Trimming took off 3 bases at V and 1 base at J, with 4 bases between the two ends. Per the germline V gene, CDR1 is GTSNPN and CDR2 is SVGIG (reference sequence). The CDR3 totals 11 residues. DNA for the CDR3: TGTGCCTGGAGGACTTCCTACGAGCAGTACTTC. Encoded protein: CAWRTSYEQYF.

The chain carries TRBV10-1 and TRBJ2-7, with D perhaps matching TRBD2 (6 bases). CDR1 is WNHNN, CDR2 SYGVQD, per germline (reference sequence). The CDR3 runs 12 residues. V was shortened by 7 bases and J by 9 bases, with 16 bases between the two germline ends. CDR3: CASISGARGQYF. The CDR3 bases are TGCGCCAGCATTTCCGGGGCGCGGGGGCAGTACTTC.

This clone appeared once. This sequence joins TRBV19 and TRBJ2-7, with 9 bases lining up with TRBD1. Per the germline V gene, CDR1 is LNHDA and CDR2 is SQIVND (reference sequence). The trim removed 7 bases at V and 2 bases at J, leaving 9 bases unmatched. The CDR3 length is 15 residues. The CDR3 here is CASTTTGTGTYEQYF. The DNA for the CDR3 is TGTGCCAGTACCACCACCGGGACAGGGACCTACGAGCAGTACTTC.

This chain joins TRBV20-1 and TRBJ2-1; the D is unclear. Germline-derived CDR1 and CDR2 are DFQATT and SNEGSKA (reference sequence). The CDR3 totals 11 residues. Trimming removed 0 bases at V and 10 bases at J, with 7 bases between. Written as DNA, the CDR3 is TGCAGTGCTAGAGACGACTGGGAGCAGTTCTTC. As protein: CSARDDWEQFF.

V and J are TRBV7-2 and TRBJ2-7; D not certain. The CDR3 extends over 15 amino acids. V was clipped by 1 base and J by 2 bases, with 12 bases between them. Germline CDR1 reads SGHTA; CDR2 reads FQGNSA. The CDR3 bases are TGTGCCAGCAGCTTAGATCCGATAACAGCCTACGAGCAGTACTTC. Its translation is CASSLDPITAYEQYF.

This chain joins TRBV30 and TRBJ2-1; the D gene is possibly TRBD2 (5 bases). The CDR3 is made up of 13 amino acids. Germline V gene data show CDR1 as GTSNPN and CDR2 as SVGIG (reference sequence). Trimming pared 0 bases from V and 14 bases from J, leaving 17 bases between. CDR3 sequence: CAWSVRFLAQEFF. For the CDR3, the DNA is TGTGCCTGGAGTGTAAGGTTCCTAGCTCAGGAGTTCTTC.

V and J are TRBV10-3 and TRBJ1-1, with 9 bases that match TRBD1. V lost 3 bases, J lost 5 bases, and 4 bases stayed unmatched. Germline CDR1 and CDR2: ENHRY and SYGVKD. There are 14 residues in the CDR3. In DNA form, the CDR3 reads TGTGCCATCAGTGAAGGGACAGGGCGAACTGAAGCTTTCTTT. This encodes CAISEGTGRTEAFF.

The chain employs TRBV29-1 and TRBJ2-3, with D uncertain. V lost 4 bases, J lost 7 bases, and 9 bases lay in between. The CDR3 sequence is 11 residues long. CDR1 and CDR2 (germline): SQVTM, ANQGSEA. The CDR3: CSVGSPNTQYF. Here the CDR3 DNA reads TGCAGCGTTGGATCCCCGAATACGCAGTATTTT.

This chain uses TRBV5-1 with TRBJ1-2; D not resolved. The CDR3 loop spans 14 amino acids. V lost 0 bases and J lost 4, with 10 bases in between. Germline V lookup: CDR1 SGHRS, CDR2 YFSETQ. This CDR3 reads CASSLGASGYGYTF. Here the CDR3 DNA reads TGCGCCAGCAGCTTGGGGGCCTCGGGCTATGGCTACACCTTC.

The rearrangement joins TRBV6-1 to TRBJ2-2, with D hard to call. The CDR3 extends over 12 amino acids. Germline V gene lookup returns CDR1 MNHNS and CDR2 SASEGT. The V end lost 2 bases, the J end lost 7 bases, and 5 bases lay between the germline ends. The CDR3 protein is CASSETVGELFF. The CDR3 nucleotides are TGTGCCAGCAGTGAAACTGTCGGGGAGCTGTTTTTT.

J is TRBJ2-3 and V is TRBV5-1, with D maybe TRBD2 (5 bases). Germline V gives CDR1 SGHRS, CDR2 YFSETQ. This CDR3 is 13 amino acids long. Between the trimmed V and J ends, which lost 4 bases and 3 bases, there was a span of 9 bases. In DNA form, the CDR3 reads TGCGCCAGCAGCCCACTAGAAACAGATACGCAGTATTTT. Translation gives CASSPLETDTQYF.